Shown below are 24 T cell receptor beta chains from a single sample sequenced in a study of regulatory T cells in long-lasting Graves disease. CDR3 regions were amplified by Arm-PCR using iRepertoire HTBI primers to build TCR beta libraries. In TCRdb, the multiplex PCR reads were re-called with MiXCR into one record per CDR3 protein. The sample yields 400,000 to 450,000 distinct CDR3 sequences, about a sixth seen once. Time point here: newly diagnosed GD, antithyroid drugs for less than 3 months. PBMC-extracted RNA yielded the TCR library. These data were likewise used in another study, on T cells in Graves' hyperthyroidism and ophthalmopathy.

The source material was peripheral blood mononuclear cells (PBMCs), sampled at new diagnosis, from a patient treated with antithyroid drugs. All receptors come from a woman aged 30 to 39 with Graves disease.

This clonotype was picked up many times. The chain links TRBV5-5 to TRBJ2-3, with 8 nucleotides matching TRBD2. Germline values: CDR1 SGHKS, CDR2 YYEKEE (reference sequence). V lost 7 bases and J lost 3; bases outside the gene matches: 7. This CDR3 has 14 residues. In DNA form, the CDR3 reads TGTGCCAGCGAGGGACTAGTCGGTACAGATACGCAGTATTTT. It codes for CASEGLVGTDTQYF.

The gene calls are TRBV15 and TRBJ2-1, with 7 positions matching TRBD1. V shed 5 bases and J 1 base; nucleotides not matched to a gene: 17. The CDR3 is 19 amino acids. The germline gives CDR1 LNHNV, CDR2 YYDKDF (reference sequence). The CDR3 is CATSSPAVRLRGSYNEQFF. DNA for the CDR3: TGTGCCACCAGCTCGCCCGCCGTTCGTCTCAGGGGGTCCTACAATGAGCAGTTCTTC. Using reference TRBV15 and TRBJ2-1 for the parts outside the CDR3, the full variable domain is DAMVIQNPRYQVTQFGKPVTLSCSQTLNHNVMYWYQQKSSQAPKLLFHYYDKDFNNEADTPDNFQSRRPNTSFCFLDIRSPGLGDTAMYLCATSSPAVRLRGSYNEQFFGPGTRLTVL.

The CDR3 loop reads CATSDGDRSYEQYF. CDR3 DNA: TGTGCCACCAGTGATGGGGACCGTTCCTACGAGCAGTACTTC. The J gene is TRBJ2-7, the V gene TRBV24-1, with D perhaps assigned TRBD1 or TRBD2 (5 bases each). Trimming pared 3 bases from V and 1 base from J, leaving 9 bases between. The germline V gene encodes CDR1 KGHDR and CDR2 SFDVKD. This CDR3 comprises 14 residues.

The chain is built from TRBV7-9 and TRBJ2-4; D tentatively fits TRBD1 or TRBD2 (5 bases each). This CDR3 is built from 15 residues. Germline V gene data show CDR1 as SEHNR and CDR2 as FQNEAQ (reference sequence). V lost 5 bases and J lost 0, with 11 bases in between. The CDR3 DNA reads as TGTGCCAGCAGCCTGAGGGGCGAAGCCAAAAACATTCAGTACTTC. Its protein product is CASSLRGEAKNIQYF.

V usage is TRBV15 and J usage is TRBJ2-3; the match to TRBD2 covers 16 bases. Germline loops: CDR1 LNHNV, CDR2 YYDKDF (reference sequence). CDR3 length equals 16 residues. Unmatched junction bases numbered 4, after V lost 4 bases and J lost 6 bases. Here the CDR3 DNA reads TGTGCCACCAGCAAGGGACTAGCGGGAGGGGCTGATACGCAGTATTTT. Translation: CATSKGLAGGADTQYF.

This chain joins TRBV7-9 and TRBJ2-1; tentatively, D is TRBD2 (5 bases). CDR3 length equals 10 residues. The germline V gene encodes CDR1 SEHNR and CDR2 FQNEAQ (reference sequence). Trimming shortened V by 10 bases and J by 11 bases, and 12 bases separated the two germline ends. The CDR3 is CAIRGDKQFF. The DNA for the CDR3 is TGTGCCATCCGGGGAGACAAGCAGTTCTTC. Filled out from reference TRBV7-9 and TRBJ2-1, the complete variable domain reads DTGVSQNPRHKITKRGQNVTFRCDPISEHNRLYWYRQTLGQGPEFLTYFQNEAQLEKSRLLSDRFSAERPKGSFSTLEIQRTEQGDSAMYLCAIRGDKQFFGPGTRLTVL.

This clonotype was seen a few times. The chain recombines TRBV6-5 with TRBJ1-3, with 10 bases aligning to TRBD1. The CDR3 is 19 residues long. The V gene end was trimmed by 2 bases and the J gene end by 2 bases; junction bases not matched to a gene: 12. Germline lookup yields CDR1 MNHEY and CDR2 SVGAGI. The CDR3 DNA is TGTGCCAGCAGTTACATGGTCCGGGACAGGGGATTGACTGGAAACACCATATATTTT. Protein product: CASSYMVRDRGLTGNTIYF.

About this clonotype itself: A much more abundant neighbour one base away suggests this may be a read error. The rearrangement links TRBV18 to TRBJ1-1; D gene uncertain. The CDR3 runs to 14 residues. Germline lookup yields CDR1 KGHSH and CDR2 LQKENI. DNA for the CDR3: TGTGCCAGCTCACCAGGGCGCCGGAGGACTGAAGATTTCTTT. It encodes CASSPGRRRTEDFF.

This clonotype occurred many times. This sequence joins TRBV6-5 and TRBJ1-2, with D maybe TRBD1 (5 bases). V lost 2 bases, J lost 0 bases, and 25 bases lay in between. The CDR3 extends over 20 amino acids. CDR1 is MNHEY, CDR2 SVGAGI, per germline. CDR3 amino acids: CASSYRGHRDGRLSNYGYTF. The CDR3 DNA reads as TGTGCCAGCAGTTACCGAGGACACCGGGACGGACGTCTTTCTAACTATGGCTACACCTTC.

The chain joins TRBV11-2 to TRBJ1-1; possibly TRBD1 for D (5 bases). The CDR3 covers 17 residues. V lost 5 bases and J 0 bases, leaving 19 bases between the germline ends. Germline CDR1 reads SGHAT; CDR2 reads FQNNGV. CDR3 nucleotides: TGTGCCAGCAGCCCACGGGGGGTCGGACTGATGAACACTGAAGCTTTCTTT. Translating gives CASSPRGVGLMNTEAFF.

In its sample, this clonotype was seen many times. CDR3 region: CAWIGGESTDTQYF. The CDR3 DNA sequence: TGTGCCTGGATCGGGGGAGAAAGTACGGATACGCAGTATTTT. This chain connects TRBV30 to TRBJ2-3; TRBD2 is a possible D gene (6 bases). Trimming removed 4 bases at V and 6 bases at J, with 17 bases between. This CDR3 is 14 amino acids long. CDR1 is GTSNPN, CDR2 SVGIG, per germline (reference sequence).

This clonotype was detected ten times or more. The chain couples TRBV27 to TRBJ1-2, with TRBD1 matching over 8 bases. The CDR3 is made up of 14 amino acids. Unmatched junction bases numbered 7, after V lost 3 bases and J lost 7 bases. CDR1 MNHEY and CDR2 SMNVEV come from the germline V gene (reference sequence). CDR3 coding DNA: TGTGCCAGCAGTTTTGCAGGGGGCGTCTTTGGCTACACCTTC. Translation: CASSFAGGVFGYTF.

J is TRBJ2-7 and V is TRBV6-5; TRBD1 matches 10 bases. The J segment lost 3 bases and the V segment lost 1 base, leaving 6 bases of the junction unmatched. This CDR3 contains 16 residues. CDR1 and CDR2 from the germline V gene are MNHEY and SVGAGI. The CDR3 nucleotides are TGTGCCAGCAGTTACTTCCCGGGACAGGGGAACTACGAGCAGTACTTC. This sequence encodes CASSYFPGQGNYEQYF.

Ten or more counts support this clonotype. This chain joins TRBV7-9 and TRBJ2-2; D is uncertain. V gave up 1 base and J gave up 1 base, with 4 bases separating them. The CDR3 is 14 residues long. CDR1 and CDR2 (germline): SEHNR, FQNEAQ (reference sequence). The DNA for the CDR3 is TGTGCCAGCAGCTTAGACGTGAACACCGGGGAGCTGTTTTTT. This translates into CASSLDVNTGELFF.

This clonotype has at least ten counts. The rearrangement uses TRBV18 and TRBJ1-1; D not certain. The CDR3 has 12 amino acids. V lost 6 bases to trimming and J lost 7 bases, with 12 bases between them. Per the germline V gene, CDR1 is KGHSH and CDR2 is LQKENI. The CDR3 region has the DNA TGTGCCAGCTCGTCCGGACGGGATGAAGCTTTCTTT. It encodes CASSSGRDEAFF.

This clonotype was seen at least ten times. The rearrangement links TRBV4-3 to TRBJ2-7; the match to TRBD2 covers 7 bases. The ends lost 1 base at V and 4 bases at J; junction bases unmatched: 13. CDR1 LGHNA and CDR2 YSLEER come from the germline V gene. The CDR3 loop spans 17 amino acids. The CDR3 nucleotides are TGCGCCAGCAGCCAAGGCGAGTTTGCGGGAGTGCCTTACGAGCAGTACTTC. This translates into CASSQGEFAGVPYEQYF.

A remark on this clonotype: A read error may produce the germline difference seen at one junction end. V gene TRBV19 combines with J gene TRBJ1-2; D uncertain. CDR1 is LNHDA and CDR2 is SQIVND in the germline V gene (reference sequence). The CDR3 length is 16 residues. DNA of the CDR3: TGTGCCAATAGTATGAGAGGGCCTATCCGCTTATATGGCTACACCTTC. This gives the protein CANSMRGPIRLYGYTF.

This clonotype was counted at least ten times. V gene TRBV29-1 combines with J gene TRBJ2-1, with D perhaps TRBD1 or TRBD2 (5 bases each). The CDR3 contains 12 residues. Germline CDR1 reads SQVTM; CDR2 reads ANQGSEA. Trimming took off 6 bases at V and 12 bases at J, with 18 bases between the two ends. CDR3 protein: CSVVPPGRRQFF. DNA for the CDR3: TGCAGCGTAGTACCCCCGGGGCGAAGGCAGTTCTTC.

This clonotype turned up a few times. The chain recombines TRBV20-1 with TRBJ1-2; 7 bases fit TRBD1. From germline, CDR1 is DFQATT and CDR2 SNEGSKA (reference sequence). V lost 5 bases, J lost 6 bases, and 18 bases stayed unmatched. The CDR3 covers 16 residues. The CDR3 reads CSAPWTGQGFGDGYTF. The CDR3 coding sequence is TGCAGTGCTCCCTGGACAGGACAAGGGTTCGGGGATGGCTACACCTTC.

This clonotype has more than one count but fewer than ten. The rearrangement joins TRBV20-1 to TRBJ2-7; 9 bases are a match to TRBD1. This CDR3 is built from 16 residues. Germline V gene lookup returns CDR1 DFQATT and CDR2 SNEGSKA (reference sequence). Trimming cost V 6 bases and J 2 bases; bases outside gene matches: 14. The CDR3 DNA is TGCAGTGCCGCAGACAGGGGGGACCCCACAACCTACGAGCAGTACTTC. It is translated as CSAADRGDPTTYEQYF.

This clonotype has only a few counts. V and J are TRBV14 and TRBJ2-3, with D uncertain. Germline lookup yields CDR1 SGHDN and CDR2 FVKESK. CDR3 length equals 13 residues. Between the trimmed V and J ends, which lost 4 bases and 4 bases, there was a span of 9 bases. CDR3 sequence reads: CASSRSMADTQYF. The DNA for the CDR3 is TGTGCCAGCAGCCGCTCCATGGCAGATACGCAGTATTTT.

The J gene is TRBJ2-7, the V gene TRBV14, with D unresolved. V lost 4 bases, J lost 2 bases, and 12 bases lay in between. This CDR3 spans 14 amino acids. Germline V gene lookup returns CDR1 SGHDN and CDR2 FVKESK. CDR3 sequence: CASSRSPTTYEQYF. In DNA, the CDR3 is TGTGCCAGCAGCCGCAGTCCGACCACCTACGAGCAGTACTTC.

The chain uses TRBV13 and TRBJ2-3, with 9 positions matching TRBD2. Germline values: CDR1 PRHDT, CDR2 FYEKMQ (reference sequence). Trimming at V came to 2 bases and at J to 4 bases, leaving 10 bases not matched to a gene. The CDR3 covers 17 residues. The CDR3 DNA reads TGTGCCAGCAGCTTACGTGTGACTAGCGGTTCCCCAGATACGCAGTATTTT. This gives the protein CASSLRVTSGSPDTQYF. The full variable domain, completed using reference TRBV13 and TRBJ2-3, is AAGVIQSPRHLIKEKRETATLKCYPIPRHDTVYWYQQGPGQDPQFLISFYEKMQSDKGSIPDRFSAQQFSDYHSELNMSSLELGDSALYFCASSLRVTSGSPDTQYFGPGTRLTVL.

With regard to this clonotype: This may be a read error: a much more frequent sequence differs by one nucleotide. The rearrangement uses TRBV24-1 and TRBJ2-7; 11 positions agree with TRBD1. The CDR3 is 15 amino acids. Germline CDR1 reads KGHDR; CDR2 reads SFDVKD. The CDR3 sequence: CATNDPGQGESEQYF. CDR3 DNA: TGTGCCACCAATGATCCGGGACAGGGGGAAAGCGAGCAGTACTTC.